This entry features one TCR beta chain sequence. This sample is drawn from a study of blood T cell repertoires in COVID-19. Study-wide background: COVID-19 samples from acute and convalescent phases originated in the United States, Italy and Spain.

Trimming stripped 5 bases from V and 4 bases from J, with 11 bases between. CDR3 size: 13 residues. Germline V gene data show CDR1 as LNHDA and CDR2 as SQIVND (reference sequence). In the original analysis: Estimated nucleated cell counts came from reference gene primer amplification. The repertoire was sequenced with immunoSEQ multiplex PCR; TCRdb's copy has only in-frame clones and lacks some. Clone size and the V and J calls come from that table; the DNA yielded D and trimming. Of approximately 99,000 clones listed, 87% are singletons. The chain employs TRBV19 and TRBJ1-2, with D perhaps TRBD1 (5 bases). The TCR sequence derives from a human donor in a cohort sampled during active COVID-19. Sequences were obtained from peripheral blood. CDR3 nucleotides: TGTGCCAGTAGTGAAAGGACACGCTATGGCTACACCTTC. Translating it yields CASSERTRYGYTF.